The clone carrying this T cell receptor beta chain occurred many times. Its antigen remains unknown. The data belong to a study of early T cells in non-severe SARS-CoV-2 infection. Across the study: Sequencing was performed on bulk RNA from unsorted whole blood, leaving chains unpaired. General observations from the study: In VDJdb matching, anti-spike CD8 responses were favored while private and CD4 specificities went missing.

Individual cDNA molecules carried attached unique molecular identifiers. TCRdb re-called the 5' RACE reads through MiXCR, storing one row per CDR3 protein. The repertoire holds about 60,000 distinct CDR3 sequences, approximately 9.1% seen once, with 3.2% in the top ten. This TCR was sampled from an adult who was a healthcare worker with PCR-confirmed SARS-CoV-2 infection or an uninfected control (not recorded which). The sequenced material came from whole blood.

Written as DNA, the CDR3 is TGTGCCAGCAGCCCTTTAGGCGGTCCGGATACGCAGTATTTT. Its protein product is CASSPLGGPDTQYF. The J gene is TRBJ2-3, the V gene TRBV7-9; D uncertain. Germline V CDR1 and CDR2: SEHNR, FQNEAQ (reference sequence). The CDR3 is 14 amino acids. Between the trimmed V and J ends, which lost 5 bases and 6 bases, there was a span of 15 bases.